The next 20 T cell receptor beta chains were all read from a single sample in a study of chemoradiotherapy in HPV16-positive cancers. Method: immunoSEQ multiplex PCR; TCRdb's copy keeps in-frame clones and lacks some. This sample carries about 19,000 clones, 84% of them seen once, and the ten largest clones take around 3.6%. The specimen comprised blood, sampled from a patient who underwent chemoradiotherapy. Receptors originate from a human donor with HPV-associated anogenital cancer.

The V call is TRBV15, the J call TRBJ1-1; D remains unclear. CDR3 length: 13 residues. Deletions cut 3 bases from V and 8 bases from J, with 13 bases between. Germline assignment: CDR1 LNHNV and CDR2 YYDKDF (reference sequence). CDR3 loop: CATSSRYLREAFF. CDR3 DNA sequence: TGTGCCACCAGCAGTCGTTATCTAAGGGAAGCTTTCTTT.

In DNA form, the CDR3 reads TGCGCCAGCAGCCGAGGGGGCCTCGTGCACTCTGGAAACACCATATATTTT. This encodes CASSRGGLVHSGNTIYF. The chain employs TRBV4-1 and TRBJ1-3, with 7 bases that match TRBD1. Per germline, CDR1 MGHRA and CDR2 YSYEKL. This CDR3 region has 17 residues. V was clipped by 4 bases and J by 0 bases; unmatched bases: 9.

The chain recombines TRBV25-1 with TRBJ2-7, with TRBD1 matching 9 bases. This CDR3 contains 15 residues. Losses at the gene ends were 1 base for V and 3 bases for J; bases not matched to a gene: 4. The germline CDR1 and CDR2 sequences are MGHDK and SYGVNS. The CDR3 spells CASSESRTGDYEQYF. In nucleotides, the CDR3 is TGTGCCAGCAGTGAATCACGGACAGGGGACTACGAGCAGTACTTC.

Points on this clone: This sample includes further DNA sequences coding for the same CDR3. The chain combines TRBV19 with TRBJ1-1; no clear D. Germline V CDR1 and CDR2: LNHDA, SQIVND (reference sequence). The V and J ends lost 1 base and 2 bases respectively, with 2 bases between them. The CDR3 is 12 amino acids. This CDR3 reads CASSIGNTEAFF. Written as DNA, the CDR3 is TGTGCCAGTAGTATAGGTAACACTGAAGCTTTCTTT. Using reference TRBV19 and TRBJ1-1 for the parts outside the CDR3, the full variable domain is DGGITQSPKYLFRKEGQNVTLSCEQNLNHDAMYWYRQDPGQGLRLIYYSQIVNDFQKGDIAEGYSVSREKKESFPLTVTSAQKNPTAFYLCASSIGNTEAFFGQGTRLTVV.

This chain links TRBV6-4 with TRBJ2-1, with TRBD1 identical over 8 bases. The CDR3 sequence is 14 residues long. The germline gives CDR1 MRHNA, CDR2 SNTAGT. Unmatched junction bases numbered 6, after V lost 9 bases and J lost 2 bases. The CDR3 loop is CARKYRGTYNEQFF. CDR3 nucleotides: TGTGCCAGGAAATACAGGGGGACCTACAATGAGCAGTTCTTC.

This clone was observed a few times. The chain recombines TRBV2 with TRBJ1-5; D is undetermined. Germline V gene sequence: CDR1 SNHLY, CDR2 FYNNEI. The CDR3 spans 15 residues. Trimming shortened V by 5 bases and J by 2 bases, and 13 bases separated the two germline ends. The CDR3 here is CASSPGFGGNQPQHF. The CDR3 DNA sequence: TGTGCCAGCAGTCCAGGCTTTGGTGGCAATCAGCCCCAGCATTTT.

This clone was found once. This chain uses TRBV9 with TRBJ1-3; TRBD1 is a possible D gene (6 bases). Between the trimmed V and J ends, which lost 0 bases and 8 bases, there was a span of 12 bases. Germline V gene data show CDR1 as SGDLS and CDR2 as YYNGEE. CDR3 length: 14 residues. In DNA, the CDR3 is TGTGCCAGCAGCGTAGGACCTAAGGGGGACACCATATATTTT. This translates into CASSVGPKGDTIYF.

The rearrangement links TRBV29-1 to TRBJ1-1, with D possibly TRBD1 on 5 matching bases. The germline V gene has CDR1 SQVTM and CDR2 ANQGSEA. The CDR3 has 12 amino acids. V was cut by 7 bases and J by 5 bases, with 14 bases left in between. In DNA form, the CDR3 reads TGCAGCGCCGGGAGGGGAGAAACTGAAGCTTTCTTT. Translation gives CSAGRGETEAFF.

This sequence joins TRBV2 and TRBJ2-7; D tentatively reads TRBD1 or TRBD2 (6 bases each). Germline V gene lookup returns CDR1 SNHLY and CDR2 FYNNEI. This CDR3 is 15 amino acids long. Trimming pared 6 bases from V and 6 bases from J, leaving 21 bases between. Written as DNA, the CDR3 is TGTGCCAGCAGAGGGGGTGGAGGGGTTGGGGCCGAGCAGTACTTC. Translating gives CASRGGGGVGAEQYF.

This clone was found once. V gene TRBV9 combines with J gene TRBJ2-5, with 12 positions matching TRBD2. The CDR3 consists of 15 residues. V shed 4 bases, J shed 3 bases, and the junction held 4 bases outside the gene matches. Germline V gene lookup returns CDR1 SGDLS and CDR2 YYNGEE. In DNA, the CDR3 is TGTGCCAGCAGCAATCGACTAGCGGGGGAAGAGACCCAGTACTTC. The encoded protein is CASSNRLAGEETQYF.

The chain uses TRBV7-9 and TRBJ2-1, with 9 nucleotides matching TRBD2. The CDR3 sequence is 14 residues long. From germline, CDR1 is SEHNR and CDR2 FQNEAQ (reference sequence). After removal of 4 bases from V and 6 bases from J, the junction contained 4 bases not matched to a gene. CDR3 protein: CASSSAGGLNEQFF. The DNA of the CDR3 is TGTGCCAGCAGCTCGGCGGGGGGGCTCAATGAGCAGTTCTTC.

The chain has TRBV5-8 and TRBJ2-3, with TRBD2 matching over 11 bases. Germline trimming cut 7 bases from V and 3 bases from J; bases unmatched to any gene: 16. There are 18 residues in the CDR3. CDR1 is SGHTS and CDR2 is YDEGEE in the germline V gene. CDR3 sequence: CASPKGLAAPPRTDTQYF. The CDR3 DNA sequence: TGTGCCAGCCCCAAGGGACTAGCGGCTCCCCCGAGGACAGATACGCAGTATTTT. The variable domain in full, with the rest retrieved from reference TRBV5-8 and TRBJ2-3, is EAGVTQSPTHLIKTRGQQATLRCSPISGHTSVYWYQQALGLGLQFLLWYDEGEERNRGNFPPRFSGRQFPNYSSELNVNALELEDSALYLCASPKGLAAPPRTDTQYFGPGTRLTVL.

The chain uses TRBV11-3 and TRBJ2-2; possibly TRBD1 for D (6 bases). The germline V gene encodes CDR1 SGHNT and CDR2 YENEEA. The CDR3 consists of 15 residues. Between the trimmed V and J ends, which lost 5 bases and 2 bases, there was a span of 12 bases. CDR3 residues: CASSPTGLNTGELFF. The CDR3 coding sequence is TGTGCCAGCAGCCCGACAGGTCTTAACACCGGGGAGCTGTTTTTT.

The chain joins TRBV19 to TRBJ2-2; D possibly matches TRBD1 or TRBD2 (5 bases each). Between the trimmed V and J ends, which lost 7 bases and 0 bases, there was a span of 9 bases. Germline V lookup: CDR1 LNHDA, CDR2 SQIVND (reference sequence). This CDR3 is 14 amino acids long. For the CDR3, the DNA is TGTGCCAGTAAAGGGACGGCGAACACCGGGGAGCTGTTTTTT. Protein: CASKGTANTGELFF.

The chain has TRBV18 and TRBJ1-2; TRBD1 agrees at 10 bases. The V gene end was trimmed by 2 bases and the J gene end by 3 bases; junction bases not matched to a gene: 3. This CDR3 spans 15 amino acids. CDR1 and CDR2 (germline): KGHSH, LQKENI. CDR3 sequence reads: CASSPGGTGDYGYTF. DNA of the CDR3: TGTGCCAGCTCACCAGGTGGGACAGGGGACTATGGCTACACCTTC.

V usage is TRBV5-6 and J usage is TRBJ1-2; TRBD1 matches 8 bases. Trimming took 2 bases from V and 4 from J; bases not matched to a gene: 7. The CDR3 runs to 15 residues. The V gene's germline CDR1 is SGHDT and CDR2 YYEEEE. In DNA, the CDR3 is TGTGCCAGCAGCTTTCAGACAGGGGTGACCTATGGCTACACCTTC. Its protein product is CASSFQTGVTYGYTF.

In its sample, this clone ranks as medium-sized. The CDR3 region is CSARAVGETQYF. As DNA, the CDR3 is TGCAGCGCCCGGGCCGTCGGGGAGACCCAGTACTTC. The chain joins TRBV29-1 to TRBJ2-5, with no clear D. Trimming pared 7 bases from V and 5 bases from J, leaving 14 bases between. CDR1 and CDR2 (germline): SQVTM, ANQGSEA. The CDR3 length is 12 residues.

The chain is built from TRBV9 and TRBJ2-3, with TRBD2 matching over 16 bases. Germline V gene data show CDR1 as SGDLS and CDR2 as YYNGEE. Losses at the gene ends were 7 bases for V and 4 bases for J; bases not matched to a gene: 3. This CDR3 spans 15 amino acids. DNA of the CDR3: TGTGCCAGCGGTGGGACTAGCGGGGGGGCAGATACGCAGTATTTT. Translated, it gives CASGGTSGGADTQYF. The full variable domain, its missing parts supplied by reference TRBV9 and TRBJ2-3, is DSGVTQTPKHLITATGQRVTLRCSPRSGDLSVYWYQQSLDQGLQFLIQYYNGEERAKGNILERFSAQQFPDLHSELNLSSLELGDSALYFCASGGTSGGADTQYFGPGTRLTVL.

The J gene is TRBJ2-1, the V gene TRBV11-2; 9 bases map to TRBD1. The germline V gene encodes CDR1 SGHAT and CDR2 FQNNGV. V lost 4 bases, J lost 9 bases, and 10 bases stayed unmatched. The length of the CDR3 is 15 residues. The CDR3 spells CASSSLQGALGEQFF. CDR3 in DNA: TGTGCCAGCAGCTCCTTACAGGGGGCGCTTGGTGAGCAGTTCTTC.

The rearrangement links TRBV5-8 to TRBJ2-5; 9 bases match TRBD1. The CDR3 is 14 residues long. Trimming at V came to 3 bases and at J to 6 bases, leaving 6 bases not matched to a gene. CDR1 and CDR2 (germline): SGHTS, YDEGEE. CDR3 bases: TGTGCCAGCAGCTCAACAGGGGGCCAGAAGACCCAGTACTTC. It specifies CASSSTGGQKTQYF.